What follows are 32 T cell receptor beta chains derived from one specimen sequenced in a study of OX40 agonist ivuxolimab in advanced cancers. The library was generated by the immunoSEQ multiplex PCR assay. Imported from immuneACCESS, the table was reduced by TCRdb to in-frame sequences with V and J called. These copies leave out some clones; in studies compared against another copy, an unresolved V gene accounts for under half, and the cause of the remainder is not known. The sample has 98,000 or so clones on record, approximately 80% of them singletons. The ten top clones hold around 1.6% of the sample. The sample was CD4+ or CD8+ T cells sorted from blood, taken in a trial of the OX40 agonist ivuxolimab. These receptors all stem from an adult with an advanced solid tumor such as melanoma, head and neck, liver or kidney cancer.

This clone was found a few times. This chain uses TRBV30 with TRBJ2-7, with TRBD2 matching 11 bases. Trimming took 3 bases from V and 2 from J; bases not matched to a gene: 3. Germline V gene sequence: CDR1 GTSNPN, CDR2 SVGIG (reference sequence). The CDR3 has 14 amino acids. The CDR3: CAWRVAGGPYEQYF. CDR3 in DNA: TGTGCCTGGAGAGTAGCGGGAGGGCCCTACGAGCAGTACTTC.

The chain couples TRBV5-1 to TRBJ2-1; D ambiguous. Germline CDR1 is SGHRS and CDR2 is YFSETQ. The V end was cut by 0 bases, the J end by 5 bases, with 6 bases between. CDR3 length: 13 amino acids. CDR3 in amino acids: CASSLVTNNEQFF. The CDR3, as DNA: TGCGCCAGCAGCTTGGTAACTAACAATGAGCAGTTCTTC.

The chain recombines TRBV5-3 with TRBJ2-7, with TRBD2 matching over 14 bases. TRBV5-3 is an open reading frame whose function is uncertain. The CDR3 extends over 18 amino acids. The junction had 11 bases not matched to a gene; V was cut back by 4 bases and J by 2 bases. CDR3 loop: CARSPGTSGGLRTYEQYF. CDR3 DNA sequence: TGTGCCAGAAGCCCGGGGACTAGCGGGGGATTACGTACCTACGAGCAGTACTTC.

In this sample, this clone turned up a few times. CDR3 region: CATAKRETNTDTQYF. CDR3 DNA: TGTGCCACCGCCAAGCGGGAAACGAACACAGATACGCAGTATTTT. This chain connects TRBV10-3 to TRBJ2-3, with TRBD2 matching over 7 bases. The V and J ends lost 10 bases and 2 bases, in that order; junction bases with no gene match: 12. The CDR3 sequence is 15 residues long. The germline V gene encodes CDR1 ENHRY and CDR2 SYGVKD.

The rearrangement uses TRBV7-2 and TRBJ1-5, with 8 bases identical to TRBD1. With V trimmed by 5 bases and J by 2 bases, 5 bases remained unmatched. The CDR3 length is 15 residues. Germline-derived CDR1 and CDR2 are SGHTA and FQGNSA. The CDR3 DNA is TGTGCCAGCAGCGCCTCGACAGGGGGCAATCAGCCCCAGCATTTT. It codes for CASSASTGGNQPQHF.

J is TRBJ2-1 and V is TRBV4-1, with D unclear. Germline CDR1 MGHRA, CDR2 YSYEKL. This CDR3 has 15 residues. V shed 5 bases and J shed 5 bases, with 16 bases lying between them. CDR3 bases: TGCGCCAGCAGCTCTCACACTACGCCTGACAATGAGCAGTTCTTC. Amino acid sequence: CASSSHTTPDNEQFF.

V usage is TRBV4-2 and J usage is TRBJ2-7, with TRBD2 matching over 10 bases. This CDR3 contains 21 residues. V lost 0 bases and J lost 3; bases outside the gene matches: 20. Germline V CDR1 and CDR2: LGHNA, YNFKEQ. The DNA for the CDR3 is TGTGCCAGCAGCCAAGAGCCTCCTTCGGCTAGCGGGAGCATCTTTTACTACGAGCAGTACTTC. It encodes CASSQEPPSASGSIFYYEQYF.

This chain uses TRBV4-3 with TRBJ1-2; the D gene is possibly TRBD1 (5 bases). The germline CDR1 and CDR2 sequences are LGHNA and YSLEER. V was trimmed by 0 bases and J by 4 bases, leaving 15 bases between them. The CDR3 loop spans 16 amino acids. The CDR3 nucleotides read TGCGCCAGCAGCCAAGATGCGCAGGGATATCGCTATGGCTACACCTTC. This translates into CASSQDAQGYRYGYTF.

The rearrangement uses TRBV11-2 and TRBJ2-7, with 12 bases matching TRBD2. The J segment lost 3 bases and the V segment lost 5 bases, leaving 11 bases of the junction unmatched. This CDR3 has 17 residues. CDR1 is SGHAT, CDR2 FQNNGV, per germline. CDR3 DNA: TGTGCCAGCAGCCAGCACCGGACTAGCGGGGCACTCTACGAGCAGTACTTC. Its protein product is CASSQHRTSGALYEQYF.

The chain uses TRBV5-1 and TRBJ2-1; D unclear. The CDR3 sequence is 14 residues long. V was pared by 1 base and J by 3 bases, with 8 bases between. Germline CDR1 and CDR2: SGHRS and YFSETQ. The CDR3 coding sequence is TGCGCCAGCAGCTTGTTGGAGAGCTACAATGAGCAGTTCTTC. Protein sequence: CASSLLESYNEQFF.

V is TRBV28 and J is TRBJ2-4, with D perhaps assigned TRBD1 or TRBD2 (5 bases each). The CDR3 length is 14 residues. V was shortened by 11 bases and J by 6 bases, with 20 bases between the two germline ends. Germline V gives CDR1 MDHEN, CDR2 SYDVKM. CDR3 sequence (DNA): TGTGCCTCCAGCGCTGGGGGTGAGGGAAACATTCAGTACTTC. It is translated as CASSAGGEGNIQYF.

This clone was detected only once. The DNA of the CDR3 is TGTGCCAGTAAATCCGGTGCGACAGGGAAAGAAAAACTGTTTTTT. Its protein product is CASKSGATGKEKLFF. The chain uses TRBV19 and TRBJ1-4; 7 nucleotides match TRBD1. CDR1 LNHDA and CDR2 SQIVND come from the germline V gene (reference sequence). V lost 7 bases to trimming and J lost 8 bases; unmatched junction nucleotides: 13. The CDR3 covers 15 residues. Together with reference TRBV19 and TRBJ1-4, the CDR3 gives the full variable domain: DGGITQSPKYLFRKEGQNVTLSCEQNLNHDAMYWYRQDPGQGLRLIYYSQIVNDFQKGDIAEGYSVSREKKESFPLTVTSAQKNPTAFYLCASKSGATGKEKLFFGSGTQLSVL.

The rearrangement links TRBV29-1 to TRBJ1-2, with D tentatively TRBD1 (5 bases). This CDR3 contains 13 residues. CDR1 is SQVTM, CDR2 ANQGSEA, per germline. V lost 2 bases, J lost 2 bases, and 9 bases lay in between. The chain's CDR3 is CSVENRGNYGYTF. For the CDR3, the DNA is TGCAGCGTTGAAAATCGGGGGAACTATGGCTACACCTTC.

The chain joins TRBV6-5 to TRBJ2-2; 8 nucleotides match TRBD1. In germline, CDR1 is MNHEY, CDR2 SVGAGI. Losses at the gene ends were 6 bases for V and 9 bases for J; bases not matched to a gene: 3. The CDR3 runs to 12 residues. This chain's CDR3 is CASRTGARELFF. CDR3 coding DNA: TGTGCCAGCAGGACAGGGGCCAGGGAGCTGTTTTTT.

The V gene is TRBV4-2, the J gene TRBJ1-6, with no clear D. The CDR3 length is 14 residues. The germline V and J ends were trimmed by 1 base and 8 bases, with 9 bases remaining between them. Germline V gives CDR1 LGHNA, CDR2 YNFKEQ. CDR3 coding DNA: TGTGCCAGCAGCCAAGGGATAGGCGATTCACCCCTCCACTTT. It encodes CASSQGIGDSPLHF.

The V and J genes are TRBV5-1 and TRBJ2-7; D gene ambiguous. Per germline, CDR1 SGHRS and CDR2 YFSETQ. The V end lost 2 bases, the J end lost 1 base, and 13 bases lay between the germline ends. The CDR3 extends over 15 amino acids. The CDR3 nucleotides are TGCGCCAGCAGCTTAGGACCCGGCGAGTCCTACGAGCAGTACTTC. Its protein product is CASSLGPGESYEQYF.

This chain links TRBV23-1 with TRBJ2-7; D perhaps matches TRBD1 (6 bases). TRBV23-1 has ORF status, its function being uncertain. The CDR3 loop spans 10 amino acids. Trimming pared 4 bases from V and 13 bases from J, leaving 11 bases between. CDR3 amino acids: CASSRSGQYF. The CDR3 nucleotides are TGCGCCAGCAGTCGATCGGGACAATACTTC.

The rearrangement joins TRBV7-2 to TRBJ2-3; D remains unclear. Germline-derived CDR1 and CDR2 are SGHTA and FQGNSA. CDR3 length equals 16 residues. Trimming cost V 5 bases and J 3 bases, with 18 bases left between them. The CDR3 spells CASSLHPRRQTDTQYF. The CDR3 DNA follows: TGTGCCAGCAGCCTCCACCCAAGGAGACAAACAGATACGCAGTATTTT.

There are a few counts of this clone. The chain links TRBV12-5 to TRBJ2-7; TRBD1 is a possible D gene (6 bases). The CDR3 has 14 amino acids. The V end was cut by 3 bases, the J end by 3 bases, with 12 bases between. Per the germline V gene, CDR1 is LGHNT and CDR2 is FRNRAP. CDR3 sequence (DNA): TGTGCTAGTGGTTTCGGGACAACGAACTACGAGCAGTACTTC. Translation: CASGFGTTNYEQYF.

CDR3 sequence (DNA): TGCGCCAGCGCTAGCGGGAACACCGGGGAGCTGTTTTTT. This encodes CASASGNTGELFF. V usage is TRBV5-1 and J usage is TRBJ2-2, with 7 bases that match TRBD2. The CDR3 is 13 residues long. The V gene end was trimmed by 7 bases and the J gene end by 1 base; junction bases not matched to a gene: 1. Germline CDR1 reads SGHRS; CDR2 reads YFSETQ.

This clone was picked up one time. Written as DNA, the CDR3 is TGTGCCAGCAGCTTAGAGCCGAACACCGGGGAGCTGTTTTTT. This gives the protein CASSLEPNTGELFF. V usage is TRBV7-2 and J usage is TRBJ2-2; D ambiguous. The CDR3 spans 14 residues. V lost 1 base, J lost 0 bases, and 3 bases lay in between. Germline V gives CDR1 SGHTA, CDR2 FQGNSA.

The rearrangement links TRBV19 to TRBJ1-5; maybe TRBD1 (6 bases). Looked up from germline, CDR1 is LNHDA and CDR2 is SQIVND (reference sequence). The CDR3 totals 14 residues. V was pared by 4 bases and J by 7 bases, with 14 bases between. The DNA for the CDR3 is TGTGCCAGTAGTAAGGTGGGTCAGGGGCAGCCCCAGCATTTT. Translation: CASSKVGQGQPQHF.

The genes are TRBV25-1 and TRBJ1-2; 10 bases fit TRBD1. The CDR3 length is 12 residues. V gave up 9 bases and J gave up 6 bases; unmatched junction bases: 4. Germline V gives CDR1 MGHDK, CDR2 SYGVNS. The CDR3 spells CASLGQGHGYTF. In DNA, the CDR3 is TGTGCCAGTCTGGGACAGGGGCATGGCTACACCTTC.

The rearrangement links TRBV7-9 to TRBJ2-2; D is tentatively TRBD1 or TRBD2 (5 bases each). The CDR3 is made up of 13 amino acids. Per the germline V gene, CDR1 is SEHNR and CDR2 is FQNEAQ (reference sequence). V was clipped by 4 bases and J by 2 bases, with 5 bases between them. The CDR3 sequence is CASSWDNTGELFF. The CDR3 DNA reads TGTGCCAGCAGCTGGGACAACACCGGGGAGCTGTTTTTT.

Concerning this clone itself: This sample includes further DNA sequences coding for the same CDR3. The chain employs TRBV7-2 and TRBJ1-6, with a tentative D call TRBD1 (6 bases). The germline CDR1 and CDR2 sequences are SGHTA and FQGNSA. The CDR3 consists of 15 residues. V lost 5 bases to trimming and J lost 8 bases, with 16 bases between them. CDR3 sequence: CASSLWRGPDSPLHF. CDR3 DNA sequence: TGTGCCAGCAGCCTATGGCGGGGGCCTGATTCACCCCTCCACTTT.

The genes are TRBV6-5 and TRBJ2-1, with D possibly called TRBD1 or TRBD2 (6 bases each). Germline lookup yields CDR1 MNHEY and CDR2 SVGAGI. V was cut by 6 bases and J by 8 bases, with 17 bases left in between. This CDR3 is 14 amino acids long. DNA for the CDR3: TGTGCCAGCAGCACTATCGCTGGGGGGCATGAGCAGTTCTTC. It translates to CASSTIAGGHEQFF.

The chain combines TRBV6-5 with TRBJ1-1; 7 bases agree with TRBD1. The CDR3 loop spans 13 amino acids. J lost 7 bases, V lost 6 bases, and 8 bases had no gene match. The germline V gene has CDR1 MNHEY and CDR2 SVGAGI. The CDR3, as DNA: TGTGCCAGCAGCTCGGACAGGCCAATTGAAGCTTTCTTT. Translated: CASSSDRPIEAFF.

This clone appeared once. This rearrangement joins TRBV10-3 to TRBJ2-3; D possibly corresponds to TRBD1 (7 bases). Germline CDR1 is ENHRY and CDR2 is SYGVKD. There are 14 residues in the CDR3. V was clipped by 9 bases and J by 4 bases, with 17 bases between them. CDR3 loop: CAIRQGAGPDTQYF. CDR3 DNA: TGTGCCATTCGACAGGGTGCGGGGCCAGATACGCAGTATTTT.

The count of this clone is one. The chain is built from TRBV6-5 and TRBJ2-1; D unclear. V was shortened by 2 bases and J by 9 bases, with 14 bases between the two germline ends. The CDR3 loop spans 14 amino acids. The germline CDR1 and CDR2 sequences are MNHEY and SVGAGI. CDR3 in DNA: TGTGCCAGCAGTTACGAGCCTCGCGGTTCTGAGCAGTTCTTC. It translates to CASSYEPRGSEQFF.

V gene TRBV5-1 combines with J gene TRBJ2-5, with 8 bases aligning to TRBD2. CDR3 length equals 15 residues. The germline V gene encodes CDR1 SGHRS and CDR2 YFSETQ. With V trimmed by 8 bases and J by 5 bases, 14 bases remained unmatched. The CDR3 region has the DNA TGCGCCAGTGTAGCGAACGGGGGGGCCGTGGAGACCCAGTACTTC. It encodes CASVANGGAVETQYF.

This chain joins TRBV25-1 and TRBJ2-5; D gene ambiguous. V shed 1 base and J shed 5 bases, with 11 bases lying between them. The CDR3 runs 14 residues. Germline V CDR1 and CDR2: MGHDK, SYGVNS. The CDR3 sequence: CASSEFLPFETQYF. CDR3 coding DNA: TGTGCCAGCAGTGAATTCCTACCCTTCGAGACCCAGTACTTC.

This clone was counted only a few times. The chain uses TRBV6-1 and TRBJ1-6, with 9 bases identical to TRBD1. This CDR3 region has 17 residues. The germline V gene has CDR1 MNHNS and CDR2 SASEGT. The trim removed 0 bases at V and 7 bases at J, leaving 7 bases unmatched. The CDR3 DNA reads TGTGCCAGCAGTGAAGCTCCCCGGGACAGGGCGAATTCACCCCTCCACTTT. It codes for CASSEAPRDRANSPLHF.